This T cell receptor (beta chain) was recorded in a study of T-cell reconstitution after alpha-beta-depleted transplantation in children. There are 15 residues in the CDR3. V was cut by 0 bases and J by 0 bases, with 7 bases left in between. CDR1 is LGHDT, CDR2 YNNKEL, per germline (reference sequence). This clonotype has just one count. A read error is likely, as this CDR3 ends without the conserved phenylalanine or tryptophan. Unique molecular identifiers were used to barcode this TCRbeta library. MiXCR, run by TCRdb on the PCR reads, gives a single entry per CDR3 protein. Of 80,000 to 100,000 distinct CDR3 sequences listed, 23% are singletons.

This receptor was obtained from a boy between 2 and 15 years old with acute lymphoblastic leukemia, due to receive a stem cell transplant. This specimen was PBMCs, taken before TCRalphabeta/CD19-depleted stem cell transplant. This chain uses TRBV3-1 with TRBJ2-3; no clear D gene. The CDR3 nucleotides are TGTGCCAGCAGCCAAGACGGGCGTAGCACAGATACGCAGTATTCT. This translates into CASSQDGRSTDTQYS.